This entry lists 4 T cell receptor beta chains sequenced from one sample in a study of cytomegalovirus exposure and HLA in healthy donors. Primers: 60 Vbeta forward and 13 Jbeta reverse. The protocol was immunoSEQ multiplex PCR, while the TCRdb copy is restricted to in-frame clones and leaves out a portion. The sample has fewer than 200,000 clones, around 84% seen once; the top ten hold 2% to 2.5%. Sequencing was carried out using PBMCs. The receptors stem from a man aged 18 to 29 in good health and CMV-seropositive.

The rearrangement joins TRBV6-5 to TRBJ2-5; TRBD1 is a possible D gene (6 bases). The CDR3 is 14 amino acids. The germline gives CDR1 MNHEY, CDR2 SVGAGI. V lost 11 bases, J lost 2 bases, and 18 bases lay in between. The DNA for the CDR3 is TGTGCCGTTCACCCCGTCGGACAGCAAGAGACCCAGTACTTC. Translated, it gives CAVHPVGQQETQYF.

This CDR3 is CASSLGGEATQYF. The CDR3 region has the DNA TGTGCCAGCAGCTTAGGCGGTGAGGCGACCCAGTACTTC. The chain employs TRBV11-3 and TRBJ2-5; D is unresolved. The V and J ends lost 1 base and 7 bases respectively, with 10 bases between them. Germline assignment: CDR1 SGHNT and CDR2 YENEEA. The CDR3 spans 13 residues.

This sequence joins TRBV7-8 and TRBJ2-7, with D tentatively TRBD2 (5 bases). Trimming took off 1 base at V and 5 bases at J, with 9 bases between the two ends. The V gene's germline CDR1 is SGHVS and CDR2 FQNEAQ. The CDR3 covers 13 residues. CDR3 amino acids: CASSLGGLDEQYF. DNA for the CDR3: TGTGCCAGCAGCTTAGGAGGGCTGGACGAGCAGTACTTC. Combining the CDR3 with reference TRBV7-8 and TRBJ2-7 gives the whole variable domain GAGVSQSPRYKVAKRGQDVALRCDPISGHVSLFWYQQALGQGPEFLTYFQNEAQLDKSGLPSDRFFAERPEGSVSTLKIQRTQQEDSAVYLCASSLGGLDEQYFGPGTRLTVT.

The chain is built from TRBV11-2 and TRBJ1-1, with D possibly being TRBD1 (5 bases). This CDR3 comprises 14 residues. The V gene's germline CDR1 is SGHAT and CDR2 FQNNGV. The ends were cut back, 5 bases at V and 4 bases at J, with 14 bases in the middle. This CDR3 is CASSPQGGGTEAFF. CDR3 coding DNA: TGTGCCAGCAGCCCCCAGGGCGGGGGCACTGAAGCTTTCTTT. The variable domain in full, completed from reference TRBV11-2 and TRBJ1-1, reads EAGVAQSPRYKIIEKRQSVAFWCNPISGHATLYWYQQILGQGPKLLIQFQNNGVVDDSQLPKDRFSAERLKGVDSTLKIQPAKLEDSAVYLCASSPQGGGTEAFFGQGTRLTVV.